This TCR beta chain was obtained from a study of T cell responses to AZD1222 COVID-19 vaccine. Study-wide findings and caveats: Nearly half of unique spike-specific TCRs reportedly avoided B.1.351 and B.1.1.7 mutated regions. There were repertoire samples only from the period after the peak T cell response. Most donors were white British and more were female, and clonal diversity was possibly underestimated.

Clones were sequenced by immunoSEQ multiplex PCR, and TCRdb holds only the in-frame ones, with some missing. This table holds 160,000 or so clones, 92% found once. CDR3 length: 15 amino acids. Trimming cost V 1 base and J 6 bases, with 15 bases left between them. From germline, CDR1 is LGHNA and CDR2 YSLEER. Details on this clone: Its matching antigen is unknown.

This sequence was found in an adult in good health. Specimen: peripheral blood, collected on day 0 of MenACWY control vaccination. The genes are TRBV4-3 and TRBJ1-2, with a possible D match to TRBD1 (5 bases). This CDR3 reads CASSQGDGQINGYTF. CDR3 sequence (DNA): TGCGCCAGCAGCCAAGGGGACGGGCAAATCAATGGCTACACCTTC.